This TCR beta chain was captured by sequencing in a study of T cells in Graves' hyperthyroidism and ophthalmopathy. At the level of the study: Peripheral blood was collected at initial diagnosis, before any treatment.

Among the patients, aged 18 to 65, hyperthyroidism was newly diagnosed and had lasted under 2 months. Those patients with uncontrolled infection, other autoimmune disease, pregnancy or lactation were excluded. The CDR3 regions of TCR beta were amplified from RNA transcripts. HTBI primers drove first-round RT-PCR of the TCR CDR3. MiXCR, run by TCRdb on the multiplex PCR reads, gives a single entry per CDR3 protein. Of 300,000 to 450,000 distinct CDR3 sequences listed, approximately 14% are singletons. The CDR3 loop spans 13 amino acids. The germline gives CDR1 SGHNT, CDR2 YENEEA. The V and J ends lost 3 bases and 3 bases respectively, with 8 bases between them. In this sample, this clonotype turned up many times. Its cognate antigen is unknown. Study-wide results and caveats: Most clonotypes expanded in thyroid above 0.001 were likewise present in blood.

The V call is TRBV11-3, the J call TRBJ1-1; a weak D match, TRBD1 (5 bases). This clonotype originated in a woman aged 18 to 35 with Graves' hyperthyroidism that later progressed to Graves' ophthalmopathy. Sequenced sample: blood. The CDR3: CASSFREDTEAFF. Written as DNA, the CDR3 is TGTGCCAGCAGCTTCAGGGAGGACACTGAAGCTTTCTTT.